This T cell receptor (beta chain) comes out of a study of CD8+ T cells in alopecia areata. Extracted RNA was reverse transcribed, and the resulting cDNA served as sequencing template. Repertoires were generated with immunoSEQ multiplex PCR, while TCRdb's copy carries only in-frame clones and drops some. Of 79,000 or so clones in the sample, about 71% were seen once. Treatment indicated: oral pan-JAK inhibitor, 5-10 mg twice daily. Samples from alopecia areata patients were lesional scalp punch biopsies and peripheral blood. Whole-study results and caveats: Compared with mice, patients displayed less clear TCR sharing, possibly for HLA-related reasons. Scalp clonality, together with expanded CD8+ clones among the top 100, fell significantly with tofacitinib.

Turning to this clone: Antigen specificity is unknown.

The clonotype originates from a human donor with alopecia areata. This specimen consisted of CD8+ T cells sorted from blood, obtained at week 24, from a patient treated with tofacitinib.

CDR3 residues: CASSPVKGYTGELFF. Here the CDR3 DNA reads TGTGCCAGCTCACCAGTGAAGGGGTACACCGGGGAGCTGTTTTTT. The genes are TRBV18 and TRBJ2-2; D is possibly TRBD1 (5 bases). Germline lookup yields CDR1 KGHSH and CDR2 LQKENI. V shed 2 bases and J shed 3 bases, with 10 bases lying between them. The CDR3 is 15 amino acids. Full variable domain (outside the CDR3, taken from reference TRBV18 and TRBJ2-2): NAGVMQNPRHLVRRRGQEARLRCSPMKGHSHVYWYRQLPEEGLKFMVYLQKENIIDESGMPKERFSAEFPKEGPSILRIQQVVRGDSAAYFCASSPVKGYTGELFFGEGSRLTVL.